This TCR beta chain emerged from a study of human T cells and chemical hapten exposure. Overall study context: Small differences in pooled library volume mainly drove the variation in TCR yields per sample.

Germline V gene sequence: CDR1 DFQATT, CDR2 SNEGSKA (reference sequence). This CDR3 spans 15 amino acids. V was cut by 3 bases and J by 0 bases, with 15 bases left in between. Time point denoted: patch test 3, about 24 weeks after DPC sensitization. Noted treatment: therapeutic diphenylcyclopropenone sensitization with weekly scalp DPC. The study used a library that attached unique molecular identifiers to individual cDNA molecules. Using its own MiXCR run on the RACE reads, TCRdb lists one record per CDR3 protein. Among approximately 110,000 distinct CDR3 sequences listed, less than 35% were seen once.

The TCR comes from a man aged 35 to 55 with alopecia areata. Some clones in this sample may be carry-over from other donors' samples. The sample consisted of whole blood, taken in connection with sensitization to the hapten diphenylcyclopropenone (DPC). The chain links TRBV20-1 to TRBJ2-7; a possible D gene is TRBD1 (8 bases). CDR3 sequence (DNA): TGCAGTGCTAGTAGACAGGGGAGGGGCTCCTACGAGCAGTACTTC. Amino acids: CSASRQGRGSYEQYF.